Here is one TCR beta chain with its context. TCRdb's copy holds only in-frame clones and misses some; the assay was immunoSEQ multiplex PCR. Altogether about 340,000 clones are present, around 82% being singletons, with the ten largest covering 2.5% to 3%. The CDR3 has 15 residues. Between the trimmed V and J ends, which lost 1 base and 4 bases, there was a span of 12 bases. The germline CDR1 and CDR2 sequences are SGHTA and FQGTGA. These data belong to a study of blood T cell repertoires in COVID-19. The clonotype was recovered from a man aged 30-40 years with active or convalescent COVID-19. V usage is TRBV7-3 and J usage is TRBJ2-3; maybe TRBD1 (6 bases). The sequenced material came from peripheral blood. The CDR3 here is CASSLMGATADTQYF. CDR3 in DNA: TGTGCCAGCAGCTTAATGGGGGCAACCGCAGATACGCAGTATTTT.